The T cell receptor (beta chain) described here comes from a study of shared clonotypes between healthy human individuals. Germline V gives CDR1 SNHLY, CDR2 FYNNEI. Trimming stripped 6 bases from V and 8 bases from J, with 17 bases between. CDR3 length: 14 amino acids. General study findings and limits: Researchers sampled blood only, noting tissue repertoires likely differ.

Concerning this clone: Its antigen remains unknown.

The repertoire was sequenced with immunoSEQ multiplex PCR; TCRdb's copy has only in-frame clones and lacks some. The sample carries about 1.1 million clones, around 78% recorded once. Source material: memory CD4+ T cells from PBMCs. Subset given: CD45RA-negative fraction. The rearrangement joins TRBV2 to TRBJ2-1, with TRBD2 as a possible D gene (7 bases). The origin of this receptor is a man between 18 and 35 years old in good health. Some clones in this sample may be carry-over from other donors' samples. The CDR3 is CASRSERGGYEQFF. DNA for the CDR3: TGTGCCAGCAGGAGCGAGAGGGGGGGTTATGAGCAGTTCTTC.